Listed below are T cell receptor beta chains from one sample, sequenced in a study of OX40 agonist ivuxolimab in advanced cancers. Only in-frame clones appear in the TCRdb table, and some are missing; sequencing was by immunoSEQ multiplex PCR. The data contain under 100,000 clones, 80% to 90% of them singletons. Sample: CD4+ or CD8+ T cells sorted from blood, taken in a trial of the OX40 agonist ivuxolimab. The source of these receptors is an adult with an advanced solid tumor such as melanoma, head and neck, liver or kidney cancer. CDR3s include the opening cysteine and the closing phenylalanine or tryptophan. A D gene is named only where the DNA matches it firmly. Only part of the rows carry a size: once, few, many, or a class if the clone is expanded.

TRBJ1-6	TRBV9	TRBD1	NA	CASSVQGGNSPLHF	TGTGCCAGCAGCGTACAGGGGGGCAATTCACCCCTCCACTTT
TRBJ2-6	TRBV28	NA	NA	CASSPGRHSGANVLTF	TGTGCCAGTAGCCCCGGGCGGCACTCTGGGGCCAACGTCCTGACTTTC
TRBJ1-4	TRBV6-5	TRBD1	NA	CASSRQGLNEKLFF	TGTGCCAGCAGCCGACAGGGGCTAAATGAAAAACTGTTTTTT
TRBJ2-2	TRBV4-1	TRBD1	NA	CASSQTTGGTPTGELFF	TGCGCCAGCAGCCAAACTACAGGGGGCACCCCCACCGGGGAGCTGTTTTTT
TRBJ2-5	TRBV11-2	NA	NA	CASSATQFRQETQYF	TGTGCCAGCAGCGCGACACAATTCCGTCAAGAGACCCAGTACTTC
TRBJ2-3	TRBV6-5	NA	NA	CASSYSRGETQYF	TGTGCCAGCAGTTACTCGAGGGGAGAGACGCAGTATTTT
TRBJ2-7	TRBV19	TRBD2	NA	CASSMNSGSNYEQYF	TGTGCCAGTAGTATGAATAGCGGGTCCAACTACGAGCAGTACTTC
TRBJ2-6	TRBV7-9	NA	NA	CASGAMAGANVLTF	TGTGCCAGCGGCGCCATGGCCGGGGCCAACGTCCTGACTTTC
TRBJ1-6	TRBV7-9	TRBD1	NA	CASSITGVTSPLHF	TGTGCCAGCAGTATTACAGGGGTTACATCACCCCTCCACTTT
TRBJ2-2	TRBV19	TRBD2	NA	CASSMGSGSHTGELFF	TGTGCCAGTAGTATGGGTAGCGGGAGTCACACCGGGGAGCTGTTTTTT
TRBJ2-1	TRBV18	TRBD2	once	CASSPPNVGLALAGPYNEQFF	TGTGCCAGCTCACCCCCCAACGTTGGGCTAGCACTAGCGGGGCCCTACAATGAGCAGTTCTTC
TRBJ1-4	TRBV4-1	TRBD1	NA	CASSQAGGDEKLFF	TGCGCCAGCAGCCAAGCAGGGGGAGACGAAAAACTGTTTTTT
TRBJ1-4	TRBV19	NA	NA	CASSIRGGPWEKLFF	TGTGCCAGTAGTATAAGAGGCGGGCCCTGGGAAAAACTGTTTTTT
TRBJ1-2	TRBV29-1	NA	NA	CSVGDNYGYTF	TGCAGCGTAGGTGATAACTATGGCTACACCTTC
TRBJ2-5	TRBV19	NA	NA	CASSSGVLRETQYF	TGTGCCAGTAGTAGCGGGGTTTTAAGAGAGACCCAGTACTTC
TRBJ2-2	TRBV5-6	TRBD1	NA	CASSSTGGPGELFF	TGTGCCAGCAGCTCGACAGGGGGACCCGGGGAGCTGTTTTTT
TRBJ1-2	TRBV4-1	TRBD1	NA	CASSQDPQGDYGYTF	TGCGCCAGCAGCCAAGACCCCCAGGGGGACTATGGCTACACCTTC
TRBJ2-5	TRBV7-7	TRBD2	NA	CASSPLGAGGPETQYF	TGTGCCAGCAGCCCCCTAGGCGCGGGAGGGCCGGAGACCCAGTACTTC
TRBJ1-4	TRBV5-1	NA	few	CASSLTNKPGGGEKLFF	TGCGCCAGCAGCCTCACGAATAAACCCGGGGGAGGTGAAAAACTGTTTTTT
TRBJ1-1	TRBV29-1	NA	NA	CSVRTVTEAFF	TGCAGCGTTCGGACAGTCACTGAAGCTTTCTTT
TRBJ2-7	TRBV9	TRBD1	NA	CASSVSTGSREQYF	TGTGCCAGCAGCGTATCGACAGGGTCGCGCGAGCAGTACTTC
TRBJ2-1	TRBV7-8	NA	NA	CASSSLRTLTGYNEQFF	TGTGCCAGCAGCTCCCTGAGGACGTTAACGGGTTACAATGAGCAGTTCTTC
TRBJ1-2	TRBV25-1	NA	NA	CASSRGEGYGYTF	TGTGCCAGCAGCAGGGGCGAGGGGTATGGCTACACCTTC
TRBJ2-7	TRBV18	TRBD1	few	CASSPGQGSGEQYF	TGTGCCAGCTCCCCTGGACAGGGGTCGGGCGAGCAGTACTTC
TRBJ2-7	TRBV5-1	NA	NA	CASSFGPGREQYF	TGCGCCAGCAGCTTTGGGCCAGGGCGGGAGCAGTACTTC
TRBJ2-7	TRBV7-2	NA	once	CASSLLQGSEQYF	TGTGCCAGCAGCTTACTACAGGGTTCCGAGCAGTACTTC
TRBJ1-2	TRBV27	NA	NA	CASRRWGDSAPYGYTF	TGTGCCTCCCGAAGGTGGGGGGACTCCGCCCCTTATGGCTACACCTTC
TRBJ2-3	TRBV5-1	NA	NA	CASSRGSSTDTQYF	TGCGCCAGCAGTCGCGGATCTAGCACAGATACGCAGTATTTT
TRBJ2-7	TRBV7-9	TRBD1	few	CASSSTGIEQYF	TGTGCCAGCAGCTCGACAGGGATCGAGCAGTACTTC
TRBJ2-1	TRBV29-1	TRBD2	few	CSVSKLAGARRYEQFF	TGCAGCGTTTCTAAACTAGCGGGAGCGCGGCGGTATGAGCAGTTCTTC
TRBJ1-3	TRBV4-3	NA	NA	CASSQAQGGNTIYF	TGCGCCAGCAGCCAAGCTCAGGGGGGAAACACCATATATTTT
TRBJ1-2	TRBV5-3	TRBD1	NA	CARSGYRDRLDGYTF	TGTGCCAGAAGCGGATACCGGGACAGGCTCGATGGCTACACCTTC
TRBJ2-1	TRBV7-3	NA	NA	CASAPSLGAGEQFF	TGTGCCAGCGCCCCTAGTCTCGGGGCAGGTGAGCAGTTCTTC
TRBJ1-1	TRBV19	TRBD1	NA	CASGGQGSTEAFF	TGTGCCAGTGGAGGACAGGGTAGCACTGAAGCTTTCTTT
TRBJ2-1	TRBV28	TRBD2	NA	CASHPVPGGARNEQFF	TGTGCCAGCCATCCAGTCCCCGGGGGGGCCCGGAATGAGCAGTTCTTC
TRBJ2-1	TRBV7-2	TRBD2	NA	CASSSGLAGYNEQFF	TGTGCCAGCAGCTCGGGACTAGCGGGATACAATGAGCAGTTCTTC
TRBJ1-2	TRBV25-1	TRBD1	NA	CASSEFGQGRDGYTF	TGTGCCAGCAGTGAATTCGGACAGGGGCGGGATGGCTACACCTTC
TRBJ2-7	TRBV6-1	NA	NA	CASRVARGPSYEQYF	TGTGCCAGCAGGGTGGCCAGGGGCCCTTCCTACGAGCAGTACTTT
TRBJ1-2	TRBV15	NA	once	CATSRAGDYGYTF	TGTGCCACCAGCAGAGCGGGAGACTATGGCTACACCTTC
TRBJ1-4	TRBV7-9	NA	NA	CASSLPEGHDNEKLFF	TGTGCCAGCAGCTTACCGGAGGGGCATGATAATGAAAAACTGTTTTTT
TRBJ1-2	TRBV10-3	NA	few	CAISGGRDGYTF	TGTGCCATCAGTGGGGGGAGGGATGGCTACACCTTC
TRBJ1-1	TRBV5-5	NA	NA	CASRSRPGGNSEAFF	TGTGCCAGCCGCTCCCGACCTGGGGGCAACAGTGAAGCTTTCTTT
TRBJ1-1	TRBV10-3	NA	NA	CAISETRGNTEAFF	TGTGCCATCAGTGAGACAAGGGGGAACACTGAAGCTTTCTTT
TRBJ1-1	TRBV11-1	TRBD1	NA	CASSFQTGNMNTEAFF	TGTGCCAGCAGCTTCCAGACAGGGAATATGAACACTGAAGCTTTCTTT
TRBJ2-7	TRBV7-9	NA	NA	CASRSGQPYEQYF	TGTGCCAGCCGTTCGGGACAACCCTACGAGCAGTACTTC
TRBJ1-4	TRBV18	NA	NA	CASSPTTGFNEKLFF	TGTGCCAGCTCACCGACGACAGGCTTTAATGAAAAACTGTTTTTT
TRBJ2-1	TRBV7-2	NA	NA	CASSPDSYNEQFF	TGTGCCAGCAGCCCGGACAGTTACAATGAGCAGTTCTTC
TRBJ2-5	TRBV5-1	TRBD1	NA	CASSLEGQGNGFQETQYF	TGCGCCAGCAGCTTGGAAGGACAGGGGAACGGGTTCCAAGAGACCCAGTACTTC
TRBJ2-1	TRBV30	NA	NA	CAWSVLINEQFF	TGTGCCTGGAGTGTACTAATCAATGAGCAGTTCTTC
TRBJ2-3	TRBV27	TRBD2	NA	CASSLSIAGGDTQYF	TGTGCCAGCAGTTTATCTATAGCGGGAGGGGATACGCAGTATTTT
TRBJ1-5	TRBV7-2	TRBD1	NA	CASSSAGTGSNQPQHF	TGTGCCAGCAGCTCTGCCGGGACAGGGAGCAATCAGCCCCAGCATTTT
TRBJ1-4	TRBV19	TRBD1	NA	CASRGTGFEKLFF	TGTGCCAGTAGGGGGACAGGTTTTGAAAAACTGTTTTTT
TRBJ1-4	TRBV5-4	NA	NA	CASSLWSGTNEKLFF	TGTGCCAGCAGCCTTTGGTCGGGAACTAATGAAAAACTGTTTTTT
TRBJ1-1	TRBV19	TRBD1	NA	CASLTGGIGKAEAFF	TGTGCCAGTTTGACAGGGGGCATCGGGAAAGCTGAAGCTTTCTTT
TRBJ2-1	TRBV9	NA	NA	CASAQRNGNEQFF	TGTGCCAGCGCCCAGAGGAATGGCAATGAGCAGTTCTTC
TRBJ2-5	TRBV9	NA	NA	CASSVDPLGETQYF	TGTGCCAGCAGCGTAGATCCGTTGGGGGAGACCCAGTACTTC